The rows below give T cell receptor beta chains drawn from one sample of a study of T-cell reconstitution after alpha-beta-depleted transplantation in children. TCRdb re-analysed the PCR reads in MiXCR, keeping a single row per CDR3 protein. The data hold hundreds of thousands of distinct CDR3 sequences, with about 14% observed a single time. The starting material was PBMCs, obtained from the stem cell graft. The receptors were gathered from a human donor who donated a stem cell graft to a child with Fanconi anemia. The CDR3 runs from the conserved cysteine through the conserved F or W.

TRBV5-1	TRBJ2-7	CASSLAGLAGMYEQYF
TRBV3-1	TRBJ1-5	CASSPADGGSRQPQHF
TRBV7-6	TRBJ2-3	CASSWKAGERITDTQYF
TRBV5-1	TRBJ2-5	CASSLSQPQETQYF
TRBV12-3/TRBV12-4	TRBJ1-2	CASSSYDRVDYGYTF
TRBV7-7	TRBJ2-1	CASSLGTSGGLRNEQFF
TRBV3-1	TRBJ2-7	CASSHDTYEQYF
TRBV2	TRBJ2-7	CASSLRTGNSYEQYF
TRBV25-1	TRBJ2-1	CASSTGTGSREQFF
TRBV12-3/TRBV12-4	TRBJ2-2	CASSGQGFGELFF
TRBV7-8	TRBJ2-2	CASSLTHPTGTGELFF
TRBV7-9	TRBJ2-1	CASSLEAGAEQFF
TRBV20-1	TRBJ1-1	CSAARTVNTEAFF
TRBV6-1	TRBJ2-1	CASRSLAYNEQFF
TRBV29-1	TRBJ1-2	CSANGQDYGYTF
TRBV28	TRBJ1-5	CASTGGMRGNQPQHF
TRBV5-1	TRBJ2-3	CASSLAGLGGTDTQYF
TRBV12-3/TRBV12-4	TRBJ2-1	CASSSGLAGYNHNEQFF
TRBV7-2	TRBJ2-3	CASSLGFQDTQYF
TRBV5-1	TRBJ2-2	CASSSGQNTGELFF
TRBV12-3/TRBV12-4	TRBJ2-3	CASSLQQGGGTQYF
TRBV29-1	TRBJ2-3	CSVIGGYTQYF
TRBV18	TRBJ1-4	CASSADGGVDEKLFF
TRBV5-1	TRBJ2-6	CASSPLTGRSGANVLTF
TRBV9	TRBJ2-6	CASSEGSAGANVLTF
TRBV6-6	TRBJ2-1	CASTQTGGGEQFF
TRBV29-1	TRBJ2-7	CSVSAGTRTYEQYF
TRBV3-1	TRBJ1-1	CASSQGTGGPMNTEAFF
TRBV6-2/TRBV6-3	TRBJ2-3	CASSSRTGTDTQYF
TRBV2	TRBJ1-1	CASSEGHLNTEAFF
TRBV7-8	TRBJ1-6	CASSPGGQGNSPLHF
TRBV27	TRBJ2-1	CASSLRGAGGHNEQFF
TRBV5-1	TRBJ2-5	CASSLVQAEGTQYF
TRBV12-3/TRBV12-4	TRBJ2-6	CASSLVVPGANVLTF
TRBV7-2	TRBJ1-1	CASSWGDRPGAFF
TRBV12-3/TRBV12-4	TRBJ1-1	CASSLQGGIGTEAFF
TRBV5-1	TRBJ2-6	CASSLTGDLGANVLTF
TRBV12-3/TRBV12-4	TRBJ2-7	CASSFRGSNEQYF
TRBV5-1	TRBJ2-1	CASGIGGGPYNEQFF
TRBV29-1	TRBJ1-1	CSVDVRGTNTEAFF
TRBV4-3	TRBJ1-1	CASSQEAGLNTEAFF
TRBV3-1	TRBJ1-6	CASSQGADSPLHF
TRBV18	TRBJ1-1	CASSPTNQNTEAFF
TRBV7-2	TRBJ2-5	CASSSPDRVKETQYF
TRBV29-1	TRBJ1-1	CSVDPTYAEAFF
TRBV10-3	TRBJ2-1	CAISDLASEYNEQFF
TRBV12-3/TRBV12-4	TRBJ1-2	CASSLGARGGYGYTF
TRBV7-6	TRBJ2-3	CASSFSGGNTDTQYF
TRBV20-1	TRBJ1-2	CSARRVNYGYTF
TRBV5-1	TRBJ1-5	CASSPDRPDQPQHF